This passage covers 4 T cell receptor beta chains from one sample sequenced in a study of radiotherapy plus CTLA-4 blockade in lung cancer. Profiled with immunoSEQ multiplex PCR; TCRdb holds only in-frame clones, not every one. The sample lists some 110,000 clones; roughly 77% were seen once. The sequences come from peripheral blood, collected from a patient treated with radiotherapy plus ipilimumab. These receptors all come from a human donor with non-small cell lung cancer that progressed on radiotherapy plus ipilimumab. Some clones in this sample may be carry-over from other donors' samples.

The rearrangement links TRBV2 to TRBJ2-3; D might be TRBD2 (6 bases). Trimming cost V 11 bases and J 0 bases, with 15 bases left between them. CDR1 and CDR2 from the germline V gene are SNHLY and FYNNEI. The CDR3 length is 14 residues. The CDR3 loop reads CAGAGMTSTDTQYF. CDR3 nucleotides: TGTGCCGGAGCGGGTATGACTAGCACAGATACGCAGTATTTT. Using reference TRBV2 and TRBJ2-3 for the parts outside the CDR3, the full variable domain is EPEVTQTPSHQVTQMGQEVILRCVPISNHLYFYWYRQILGQKVEFLVSFYNNEISEKSEIFDDQFSVERPDGSNFTLKIRSTKLEDSAMYFCAGAGMTSTDTQYFGPGTRLTVL.

The chain carries TRBV7-2 and TRBJ1-6; a possible D gene is TRBD1 (6 bases). The germline CDR1 and CDR2 sequences are SGHTA and FQGNSA. Trimming stripped 1 base from V and 4 bases from J, with 11 bases between. CDR3 length equals 16 residues. The CDR3 coding sequence is TGTGCCAGCAGCTTAGTGGGGGGCCTATATAATTCACCCCTCCACTTT. This translates into CASSLVGGLYNSPLHF.

CDR3 amino acids: CASSPDPRGRGNQPQHF. As DNA, the CDR3 is TGTGCCAGCTCACCCGACCCCAGGGGTAGGGGCAATCAGCCCCAGCATTTT. The chain has TRBV18 and TRBJ1-5, with D tentatively TRBD1 (6 bases). CDR3 length: 17 amino acids. The germline V gene has CDR1 KGHSH and CDR2 LQKENI. V was pared by 3 bases and J by 2 bases, with 17 bases between.

The chain joins TRBV7-6 to TRBJ2-5, with 11 bases identical to TRBD2. In germline, CDR1 is SGHVS, CDR2 FNYEAQ. Germline trimming cut 1 base from V and 2 bases from J; bases unmatched to any gene: 6. This CDR3 has 17 residues. CDR3 protein: CASSLVRLAGGQETQYF. The CDR3 DNA reads TGTGCCAGCAGCTTAGTGAGGCTAGCGGGGGGTCAAGAGACCCAGTACTTC.